The 25 T cell receptor beta chains below were found in one sample sequenced in a study of blood T cells in healthy people across ages. Through a sample-barcoded 5' primer and a J-beta primer mix, a second PCR was run for about 6 to 12 cycles. In TCRdb, the 5' RACE reads were re-called with MiXCR into one record per CDR3 protein. The sample lists under 2,000,000 distinct CDR3 sequences, roughly 52% occurring once. The sequenced sample was blood. The receptors shown here come from a middle-aged woman in good health.

V usage is TRBV4-2 and J usage is TRBJ2-5, with D perhaps being TRBD1 or TRBD2 (6 bases each). Trimming removed 1 base from V and 2 bases from J, with 20 bases in between. This CDR3 is built from 18 residues. Per germline, CDR1 LGHNA and CDR2 YNFKEQ. In nucleotides, the CDR3 is TGTGCCAGCAGCCAAGTATCCGGGGGCGCGGACCCACAAGAGACCCAGTACTTC. Translating it yields CASSQVSGGADPQETQYF.

CDR3 region: CSVPRGDLPQYF. The CDR3 bases are TGCAGTGTCCCGCGCGGGGATTTACCGCAGTACTTC. The gene calls are TRBV20-1 and TRBJ2-7; a possible D gene is TRBD2 (6 bases). The V end lost 7 bases, the J end lost 9 bases, and 19 bases lay between the germline ends. This CDR3 region has 12 residues. CDR1 DFQATT and CDR2 SNEGSKA come from the germline V gene (reference sequence).

Only a few counts were recorded for this clonotype. The rearrangement links TRBV6-6 to TRBJ2-3; D ambiguous. Germline V gives CDR1 MNHNY, CDR2 SVGAGI (reference sequence). The length of the CDR3 is 16 residues. Trimming took 0 bases from V and 0 from J, leaving 10 bases between them. The chain's CDR3 is CASSYSSATSTDTQYF. The CDR3 nucleotides read TGTGCCAGCAGTTACTCGAGCGCGACTAGCACAGATACGCAGTATTTT.

The genes are TRBV7-2 and TRBJ2-5, with 10 bases lining up with TRBD2. In germline, CDR1 is SGHTA, CDR2 FQGNSA. This CDR3 is 17 amino acids long. J lost 2 bases, V lost 1 base, and 7 bases had no gene match. The CDR3 DNA sequence: TGTGCCAGCAGCTTAGGGGGAGCGGGAGGGAGTCAAGAGACCCAGTACTTC. Translating it yields CASSLGGAGGSQETQYF. The full variable domain, rest sourced from reference TRBV7-2 and TRBJ2-5, is GAGVSQSPSNKVTEKGKDVELRCDPISGHTALYWYRQSLGQGLEFLIYFQGNSAPDKSGLPSDRFSAERTGGSVSTLTIQRTQQEDSAVYLCASSLGGAGGSQETQYFGPGTRLLVL.

V usage is TRBV15 and J usage is TRBJ2-7, with 8 bases matching TRBD1. In germline, CDR1 is LNHNV, CDR2 YYDKDF (reference sequence). Losses at the gene ends were 0 bases for V and 4 bases for J; bases not matched to a gene: 8. The length of the CDR3 is 16 residues. CDR3 region: CATSRDQAGGSYEQYF. The CDR3 nucleotides read TGTGCCACCAGCAGAGATCAGGCAGGGGGCTCTTACGAGCAGTACTTC. Variable domain in full (rest from reference TRBV15 and TRBJ2-7): DAMVIQNPRYQVTQFGKPVTLSCSQTLNHNVMYWYQQKSSQAPKLLFHYYDKDFNNEADTPDNFQSRRPNTSFCFLDIRSPGLGDTAMYLCATSRDQAGGSYEQYFGPGTRLTVT.

This chain links TRBV7-8 with TRBJ2-5; 14 bases are a match to TRBD2. This CDR3 spans 16 amino acids. From germline, CDR1 is SGHVS and CDR2 FQNEAQ. Losses at the gene ends were 5 bases for V and 5 bases for J; bases not matched to a gene: 7. The CDR3 sequence is CASSPQRLAGGETQYF. CDR3 nucleotide sequence: TGTGCCAGCAGCCCCCAAAGACTAGCGGGGGGGGAGACCCAGTACTTC.

CDR3 coding DNA: TGTGCCAGTAGCGGGGCCTCGAGGCCGGATACGCAGTATTTT. This codes for CASSGASRPDTQYF. The chain recombines TRBV7-2 with TRBJ2-3; 8 bases line up with TRBD2. CDR3 length: 14 amino acids. Germline V CDR1 and CDR2: SGHTA, FQGNSA. The V gene end was trimmed by 9 bases and the J gene end by 6 bases; junction bases not matched to a gene: 11. The whole variable domain, filled in from reference TRBV7-2 and TRBJ2-3, reads GAGVSQSPSNKVTEKGKDVELRCDPISGHTALYWYRQSLGQGLEFLIYFQGNSAPDKSGLPSDRFSAERTGGSVSTLTIQRTQQEDSAVYLCASSGASRPDTQYFGPGTRLTVL.

The chain employs TRBV7-3 and TRBJ1-1; 7 bases align to TRBD1. With 4 bases clipped from V and 5 bases from J, the junction kept 7 bases outside the gene matches. The CDR3 runs 14 residues. Germline CDR1 is SGHTA and CDR2 is FQGTGA. The CDR3 region is CASSSHRGDTEAFF. DNA for the CDR3: TGTGCCAGCAGCTCACACAGGGGTGATACTGAAGCTTTCTTT.

The chain uses TRBV7-9 and TRBJ2-3, with 8 bases fitting TRBD1. Germline lookup yields CDR1 SEHNR and CDR2 FQNEAQ (reference sequence). V lost 5 bases and J lost 0; bases outside the gene matches: 10. The CDR3 sequence is 17 residues long. The CDR3 is CASSTRTGSPSTDTQYF. In DNA, the CDR3 is TGTGCCAGCAGCACCAGGACAGGGTCCCCTAGCACAGATACGCAGTATTTT.

Of note for this clonotype: At one end the junction does not follow the germline gene, possibly because of a read error. This rearrangement joins TRBV7-7 to TRBJ2-5; TRBD2 aligns across 14 bases. Germline V gives CDR1 SSHAT, CDR2 FNYEAQ (reference sequence). CDR3 length: 17 amino acids. CDR3 in amino acids: CASSPRPGLAGGNEQYF. The CDR3 DNA is TGTGCTAGCAGCCCCCGACCTGGACTAGCGGGGGGCAATGAGCAGTACTTC.

V usage is TRBV20-1 and J usage is TRBJ2-7; no definite D call. This CDR3 is 11 amino acids long. Trimming stripped 5 bases from V and 1 base from J, with 6 bases between. Germline CDR1 DFQATT, CDR2 SNEGSKA (reference sequence). Here the CDR3 DNA reads TGCAGTGCTCAAATTTCCTACGAGCAGTACTTC. It is translated as CSAQISYEQYF.

The chain links TRBV5-1 to TRBJ1-4; 7 bases line up with TRBD1. The germline CDR1 and CDR2 sequences are SGHRS and YFSETQ. This CDR3 has 14 residues. Trimming cost V 0 bases and J 7 bases; bases outside gene matches: 3. CDR3 region: CASSLDRGIEKLFF. The CDR3 DNA follows: TGCGCCAGCAGCTTGGACAGGGGTATTGAAAAACTGTTTTTT. The whole variable domain, filled in from reference TRBV5-1 and TRBJ1-4, reads KAGVTQTPRYLIKTRGQQVTLSCSPISGHRSVSWYQQTPGQGLQFLFEYFSETQRNKGNFPGRFSGRQFSNSRSEMNVSTLELGDSALYLCASSLDRGIEKLFFGSGTQLSVL.

The chain employs TRBV6-6 and TRBJ2-7; D may be TRBD2 (6 bases). The J call is uncertain, as TRBJ2-5 better fits the DNA end. The germline CDR1 and CDR2 sequences are MNHNY and SVGAGI (reference sequence). The CDR3 is 14 amino acids. This chain's CDR3 is CASRKTLAGETQYF. The CDR3 DNA reads TGTGCCAGCAGAAAGACTCTGGCGGGGGAGACCCAGTACTTC.

This sequence joins TRBV7-2 and TRBJ1-2, with D perhaps matching TRBD1 (5 bases). Germline-derived CDR1 and CDR2 are SGHTA and FQGNSA. The CDR3 runs to 14 residues. The ends were cut back, 0 bases at V and 8 bases at J, with 13 bases in the middle. For the CDR3, the DNA is TGTGCCAGCAGCTTAGCGGCCAGGGCAGGCGGCTACACCTTC. This encodes CASSLAARAGGYTF.

The chain is built from TRBV28 and TRBJ2-7; D uncertain. This CDR3 is built from 12 residues. Between the trimmed V and J ends, which lost 4 bases and 5 bases, there was a span of 9 bases. Germline CDR1 reads MDHEN; CDR2 reads SYDVKM. This chain's CDR3 is CASSSIIDEQYF. CDR3 DNA sequence: TGTGCCAGCAGTTCGATTATCGACGAGCAGTACTTC.

In its sample, this clonotype was seen a few times. The chain recombines TRBV21-1 with TRBJ2-1. TRBV21-1 is assigned pseudogene status. This CDR3 contains 19 residues. The CDR3 region is CASSKGRGHTLYSYNEQFF. The CDR3, as DNA: TGTGCCAGCAGCAAAGGCCGCGGCCATACACTTTACTCCTACAATGAGCAGTTCTTC.

CDR3 sequence (DNA): TGCGCCAGCAGGAGGAGAGAATCCGGGGCCAACGTCCTGACTTTC. Its protein product is CASRRRESGANVLTF. The V gene is TRBV5-1, the J gene TRBJ2-6, with D unclear. The germline gives CDR1 SGHRS, CDR2 YFSETQ. The V gene lost 5 bases and the J gene lost 4 bases, with 13 bases spanning the gap. CDR3 length equals 15 residues. Full variable domain (remainder filled in from reference TRBV5-1 and TRBJ2-6): KAGVTQTPRYLIKTRGQQVTLSCSPISGHRSVSWYQQTPGQGLQFLFEYFSETQRNKGNFPGRFSGRQFSNSRSEMNVSTLELGDSALYLCASRRRESGANVLTFGAGSRLTVL.

In regard to this clonotype: At one boundary the junction diverges from the germline segment, which might be a read error. DNA for the CDR3: TGTGCCAGTTCGGGACTACCGACAGATGCGCAGTATTTT. Translating gives CASSGLPTDAQYF. The gene calls are TRBV27 and TRBJ2-3; the match to TRBD2 covers 7 bases. Germline CDR1 MNHEY, CDR2 SMNVEV (reference sequence). This CDR3 comprises 13 residues.

The chain joins TRBV7-2 to TRBJ2-2; weak D call: TRBD2 (7 bases). Germline CDR1 reads SGHTA; CDR2 reads FQGNSA. This CDR3 region has 15 residues. V lost 7 bases and J lost 0, with 12 bases in between. The CDR3 DNA follows: TGTGCCAGCATTAGGGGGGGCACGAACACCGGGGAGCTGTTTTTT. This translates into CASIRGGTNTGELFF.

The J gene is TRBJ2-5, the V gene TRBV28; TRBD1 is a possible D gene (5 bases). The germline V and J ends were trimmed by 6 bases and 1 base, with 12 bases remaining between them. The CDR3 loop spans 14 amino acids. In germline, CDR1 is MDHEN, CDR2 SYDVKM. The CDR3 loop reads CASRHGQIQETQYF. The CDR3, as DNA: TGTGCCAGCAGACACGGACAAATCCAAGAGACCCAGTACTTC.

V and J are TRBV20-1 and TRBJ1-6, with D tentatively TRBD1 (6 bases). Per the germline V gene, CDR1 is DFQATT and CDR2 is SNEGSKA (reference sequence). The ends were cut back, 0 bases at V and 9 bases at J, with 12 bases in the middle. This CDR3 contains 14 residues. The CDR3 DNA follows: TGCAGTGCTAGAGATACAGGGAGTCCTTCACCCCTCCACTTT. Translating it yields CSARDTGSPSPLHF.

This clonotype has just a few counts. This chain joins TRBV5-1 and TRBJ2-4; TRBD2 is a possible D gene (6 bases). The J call is in doubt because the DNA end fits TRBJ2-7 better. Germline V gene lookup returns CDR1 SGHRS and CDR2 YFSETQ. The CDR3 has 16 amino acids. The CDR3 sequence: CASSLVPETRGYEQYF. CDR3 DNA sequence: TGCGCCAGCAGCTTAGTACCCGAGACTAGGGGCTACGAGCAGTACTTC.

The V gene is TRBV29-1, the J gene TRBJ2-1; D is undetermined. The germline CDR1 and CDR2 sequences are SQVTM and ANQGSEA. Trimming pared 5 bases from V and 0 bases from J, leaving 14 bases between. This CDR3 contains 15 residues. The CDR3 protein is CSVPDRTVSYNEQFF. CDR3 in DNA: TGCAGCGTTCCCGACCGGACGGTCTCCTACAATGAGCAGTTCTTC.

The CDR3 is CSARSGGPAITDTQYF. The CDR3 coding sequence is TGCAGTGCCCGGTCTGGGGGGCCAGCAATCACAGATACGCAGTATTTT. The chain carries TRBV20-1 and TRBJ2-3, with D possibly called TRBD1 or TRBD2 (6 bases each). The CDR3 covers 16 residues. The V end lost 6 bases, the J end lost 2 bases, and 21 bases lay between the germline ends. Germline lookup yields CDR1 DFQATT and CDR2 SNEGSKA (reference sequence).

The J gene is TRBJ2-3, the V gene TRBV4-3; TRBD1 agrees at 7 bases. The CDR3 has 15 residues. The V gene's germline CDR1 is LGHNA and CDR2 YSLEER. V trimming: 0 bases; J trimming: 6 bases; junction bases outside the gene matches: 6. CDR3 in amino acids: CASSQEKGALDTQYF. CDR3 DNA: TGCGCCAGCAGCCAAGAAAAGGGGGCTTTGGATACGCAGTATTTT.